These 5 T cell receptor beta chains were sequenced from one sample in a study of CD4 T cell repertoires in COVID-19. These memory T cells were uncultured and sequenced directly after ex vivo isolation. Here immunoSEQ multiplex PCR was the method, and the copy in TCRdb shows in-frame clones only, minus some. The profile covers fewer than 10,000 clones, with roughly 84% appearing a single time and approximately 2.3% taken by the ten largest. Source: effector memory CD4+ T cells from blood, taken before the COVID-19 pandemic. These receptors all come from a human donor who had COVID-19.

The V and J genes are TRBV27 and TRBJ1-2; D might be TRBD1 (6 bases). V shed 2 bases and J shed 4 bases, with 14 bases lying between them. The length of the CDR3 is 15 residues. The germline V gene has CDR1 MNHEY and CDR2 SMNVEV (reference sequence). CDR3 in amino acids: CASSLRKQGTYGYTF. The DNA for the CDR3 is TGTGCCAGCAGTTTAAGAAAGCAGGGGACCTATGGCTACACCTTC.

The genes are TRBV10-2 and TRBJ2-1, with TRBD2 identical over 9 bases. The V gene end was trimmed by 5 bases and the J gene end by 7 bases; junction bases not matched to a gene: 6. CDR3 size: 14 residues. Per the germline V gene, CDR1 is WSHSY and CDR2 is SAAADI. CDR3 in amino acids: CASSSGLARNEQFF. The CDR3 region has the DNA TGCGCCAGCAGTTCGGGACTAGCTCGAAATGAGCAGTTCTTC.

CDR3 coding DNA: TGTGCCAGCAGCACCGGGACTAGCGGAGTCACCGGGGAGCTGTTTTTT. It specifies CASSTGTSGVTGELFF. The chain couples TRBV7-6 to TRBJ2-2, with 11 bases fitting TRBD2. After removal of 5 bases from V and 4 bases from J, the junction contained 6 bases not matched to a gene. The CDR3 contains 16 residues. Germline-derived CDR1 and CDR2 are SGHVS and FNYEAQ.

Concerning this clone: One end of the junction varies from germline; a read error may be responsible. The chain joins TRBV6-1 to TRBJ1-4; 8 bases match TRBD1. The CDR3 contains 12 residues. Per germline, CDR1 MNHNS and CDR2 SASEGT. As DNA, the CDR3 is TGTGCCAGCAGCGTGACAGGGGCTGGGGCGATTTTT. Residues: CASSVTGAGAIF.

The chain links TRBV2 to TRBJ1-2; tentatively, D is TRBD1 (5 bases). Germline values: CDR1 SNHLY, CDR2 FYNNEI. The CDR3 consists of 13 residues. Trimming removed 8 bases at V and 5 bases at J, with 15 bases between. CDR3 protein: CASLRDGGYGYTF. CDR3 bases: TGTGCCAGCCTCCGGGACGGGGGATATGGCTACACCTTC.